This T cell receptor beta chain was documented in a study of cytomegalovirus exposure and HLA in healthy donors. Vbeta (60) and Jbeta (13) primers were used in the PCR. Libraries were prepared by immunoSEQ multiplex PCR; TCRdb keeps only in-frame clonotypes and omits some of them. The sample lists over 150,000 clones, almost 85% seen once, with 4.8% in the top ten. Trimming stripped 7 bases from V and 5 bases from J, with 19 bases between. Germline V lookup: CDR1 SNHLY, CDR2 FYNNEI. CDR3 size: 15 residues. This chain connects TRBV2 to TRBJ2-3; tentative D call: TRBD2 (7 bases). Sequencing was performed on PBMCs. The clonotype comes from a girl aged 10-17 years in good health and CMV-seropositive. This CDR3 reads CASTPYGGAVDTQYF. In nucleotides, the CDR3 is TGTGCCAGCACCCCTTATGGGGGGGCCGTAGATACGCAGTATTTT.